This TCR beta chain was found in a study of blood T cells in healthy people across ages. The CDR3 loop spans 12 amino acids. Trimming took 4 bases from V and 8 from J, leaving 14 bases between them. CDR1 is SQVTM and CDR2 is ANQGSEA in the germline V gene. Every donor contributed roughly 10 milliliters of peripheral blood by blood draw. PCR was performed a second time for about 7 to 12 cycles using a sample-barcoded 5' primer and a J-beta primer mix. TCRdb analysed the 5' RACE reads with MiXCR anew, one entry per CDR3 protein. Among about 1.6 million distinct CDR3 sequences, about 35% were seen once, and the ten largest hold about 10%.

The receptor's source is a woman in her twenties or thirties in good health. The source material was blood. The chain carries TRBV29-1 and TRBJ1-2; weak D call: TRBD1 (5 bases). The CDR3 region is CSVGGGAAGYTF. The CDR3 nucleotides are TGCAGCGTTGGGGGAGGGGCAGCCGGCTACACCTTC.